One sample yielded the 10 T cell receptor beta chains listed below, sequenced in a study of regulatory T cells in long-lasting Graves disease. Noted time point: newly diagnosed GD, antithyroid drugs for less than 3 months. The TCR library was made from RNA that had been extracted from PBMCs in TRIzol. To make TCR beta libraries, researchers used iRepertoire HTBI primers and Arm-PCR of CDR3 regions. Using its own MiXCR run on the multiplex PCR reads, TCRdb lists one record per CDR3 protein. The table has around 330,000 distinct CDR3 sequences, over 15% seen once. The material was peripheral blood mononuclear cells (PBMCs), obtained at new diagnosis, from a patient treated with antithyroid drugs. The receptors come from a female donor with Graves disease.

This clonotype was picked up many times. The chain joins TRBV7-2 to TRBJ2-7; D is unclear. CDR1 and CDR2 from the germline V gene are SGHTA and FQGNSA. V was cut by 0 bases and J by 0 bases, with 3 bases left in between. CDR3 length: 13 amino acids. The CDR3 DNA sequence: TGTGCCAGCAGCTTAGCCTTCTCCTACGAGCAGTACTTC. Translation gives CASSLAFSYEQYF.

The chain links TRBV20-1 to TRBJ2-5, with D possibly matching TRBD2 (5 bases). The CDR3 extends over 14 amino acids. The ends were cut back, 0 bases at V and 3 bases at J, with 11 bases in the middle. The germline V gene encodes CDR1 DFQATT and CDR2 SNEGSKA (reference sequence). CDR3 protein: CSARDRPREETQYF. The CDR3 DNA sequence: TGCAGTGCTAGAGATCGACCGAGGGAAGAGACCCAGTACTTC.

This clonotype was counted many times. The chain couples TRBV12-3 or TRBV12-4 to TRBJ1-1, with D tentatively TRBD1 (5 bases). V lost 6 bases, J lost 6 bases, and 11 bases lay in between. The CDR3 runs 12 residues. This CDR3 is CASRDTVSEAFF. CDR3 DNA: TGTGCCAGCAGGGACACGGTTTCTGAAGCTTTCTTT.

This clonotype was seen at least ten times. The V gene is TRBV6-2 or TRBV6-3, the J gene TRBJ2-5, with 13 positions matching TRBD2. Germline V gene sequence: CDR1 MNHEY, CDR2 SVGEGT. The CDR3 is 17 amino acids. V shed 2 bases and J 4 bases; nucleotides not matched to a gene: 7. The chain's CDR3 is CASSYGTSGIAGETQYF. The CDR3 bases are TGTGCCAGCAGTTACGGGACTAGCGGGATTGCGGGAGAGACCCAGTACTTC.

Of note for this clonotype: One end of the junction is discordant with germline, which a read error may explain. V gene TRBV19 combines with J gene TRBJ1-6; TRBD1 might be the D (6 bases). Germline CDR1 reads LNHDA; CDR2 reads SQIVND (reference sequence). This CDR3 comprises 16 residues. CDR3 protein: CASSMTARRGGSSLHF. CDR3 nucleotide sequence: TGTGCCAGTAGTATGACCGCGCGTCGAGGGGGTTCATCCCTCCACTTT.

This clonotype was observed at least ten times. The V gene is TRBV19, the J gene TRBJ1-2; D not certain. Trimming took 6 bases from V and 0 from J, leaving 14 bases between them. There are 15 residues in the CDR3. CDR1 and CDR2 from the germline V gene are LNHDA and SQIVND (reference sequence). CDR3 protein: CASRERRAPNYGYTF. The CDR3 region has the DNA TGTGCCAGTAGGGAGAGGAGGGCGCCTAACTATGGCTACACCTTC.

In this sample, this clonotype turned up a few times. Written as DNA, the CDR3 is TGTGCCAGCAGCCCGGTGGTGTCGGGGGGGAACTATGGCTACACCTTC. Its translation is CASSPVVSGGNYGYTF. The chain carries TRBV5-5 and TRBJ1-2; D perhaps matches TRBD1 (5 bases). V dropped 4 bases and J dropped 2 bases, with 18 bases sitting between them. There are 16 residues in the CDR3. From germline, CDR1 is SGHKS and CDR2 YYEKEE (reference sequence).

This clonotype was seen a few times. This chain joins TRBV20-1 and TRBJ2-2; the D gene could be TRBD1 or TRBD2 (7 bases each). V was shortened by 5 bases and J by 6 bases, with 22 bases between the two germline ends. CDR1 DFQATT and CDR2 SNEGSKA come from the germline V gene (reference sequence). The CDR3 is made up of 16 amino acids. CDR3: CSAVQGRGHGPGELFF. The CDR3 DNA reads as TGCAGTGCTGTCCAAGGGAGGGGGCATGGACCCGGGGAGCTGTTTTTT.

This clonotype came up many times. The J gene is TRBJ1-4, the V gene TRBV10-3, with D perhaps matching TRBD1 (5 bases). Germline V gives CDR1 ENHRY, CDR2 SYGVKD. V was cut by 0 bases and J by 0 bases, with 17 bases left in between. This CDR3 is built from 19 residues. The chain's CDR3 is CAISESEGWYAATNEKLFF. DNA of the CDR3: TGTGCCATCAGTGAGTCCGAGGGGTGGTATGCCGCAACTAATGAAAAACTGTTTTTT.

The chain combines TRBV19 with TRBJ2-4, with D hard to call. Per germline, CDR1 LNHDA and CDR2 SQIVND (reference sequence). This CDR3 has 14 amino acids. Trimming left V 6 bases short and J 1 base short, with 10 bases between. CDR3 protein: CASSDDMAKNIQYF. In nucleotides, the CDR3 is TGTGCCAGTAGCGATGACATGGCCAAAAACATTCAGTACTTC.